This T cell receptor (beta chain) stems from a study of shared clonotypes between healthy human individuals. Assay: immunoSEQ multiplex PCR; the TCRdb copy retains only in-frame clones and omits some. The sample lists about 680,000 clones, around 73% seen once, with more than 1.5% in the top ten. The CDR3 totals 15 residues. Germline CDR1 MNHEY, CDR2 SMNVEV (reference sequence). Trimming at V came to 4 bases and at J to 0 bases, leaving 5 bases not matched to a gene. The sample taken for sequencing was memory CD4+ T cells sorted from blood. Subset noted: CD45RA-negative fraction. The clonotype was recovered from a woman aged 25-40 years in good health. The chain uses TRBV27 and TRBJ1-1; 7 nucleotides agree with TRBD1. CDR3 bases: TGTGCCAGCAGTTGGGGGACAGCGATGAACACTGAAGCTTTCTTT. Encoded protein: CASSWGTAMNTEAFF.